The clone carrying this TCR beta chain was detected many times. What it recognizes is unknown. The V and J ends lost 7 bases and 4 bases, in that order; junction bases with no gene match: 7. CDR1 SQVTM and CDR2 ANQGSEA come from the germline V gene. The CDR3 has 13 amino acids. With 10-nucleotide random UMIs included, cDNA was synthesized by 5'RACE. TCRdb analysed the 5' RACE reads with MiXCR anew, one entry per CDR3 protein. Seen here are 130,000 or so distinct CDR3 sequences, roughly 3.4% observed once, and the top ten hold 1.3%. This specimen comes from a study of neurological immune-mediated disorders. Study-level results: When repertoires were grouped phylogenetically, those of 18 of 34 multiple sclerosis patients fell into one related-CDR3 cluster, a possible signature.

The source of this sequence is a woman in her 30s with multiple sclerosis. Sequencing was performed on PBMCs. The chain couples TRBV29-1 to TRBJ1-2; 9 nucleotides match TRBD1. The CDR3: CSGETGGGYGYTF. As DNA, the CDR3 is TGCAGCGGAGAAACAGGGGGCGGCTATGGCTACACCTTC.